The 8 T cell receptor beta chains given below trace back to one sample, sequenced in a study of T-cell memory formation after mild COVID-19. TCRdb redid the calling of the 5' RACE reads with MiXCR, one entry per CDR3 protein. This repertoire shows 550,000 to 700,000 distinct CDR3 sequences, roughly 17% found once; its top ten account for about 8.1%. Sequencing was carried out using PBMCs or a T cell subset sorted from them (not recorded which). These receptors were collected from an adult woman who had mild COVID-19 (a few samples of this study predate the infection). Cell type and time point are not known.

The genes are TRBV7-9 and TRBJ2-7; D is possibly TRBD1 (5 bases). Germline V CDR1 and CDR2: SEHNR, FQNEAQ (reference sequence). V was trimmed by 4 bases and J by 5 bases, leaving 18 bases between them. The CDR3 spans 15 residues. For the CDR3, the DNA is TGTGCCAGCAGCTCGATGGGGCTAAAGCTCCACGAGCAGTACTTC. This codes for CASSSMGLKLHEQYF.

The sample holds a few counts of this clonotype. This chain uses TRBV6-1 with TRBJ1-2; D unclear. Trimming took off 2 bases at V and 7 bases at J, with 8 bases between the two ends. In germline, CDR1 is MNHNS, CDR2 SASEGT. The CDR3 runs 12 residues. In DNA form, the CDR3 reads TGTGCCAGCAGTGAAAACGAGGCTGGCTACACCTTC. Translated: CASSENEAGYTF.

This clonotype was found a few times. The chain joins TRBV5-6 to TRBJ2-5; TRBD2 is a possible D gene (5 bases). V was pared by 0 bases and J by 3 bases, with 6 bases between. Germline CDR1 and CDR2: SGHDT and YYEEEE. The length of the CDR3 is 13 residues. The CDR3 DNA sequence: TGTGCCAGCAGCTTGGACGGGGAAGAGACCCAGTACTTC. Its protein is CASSLDGEETQYF.

This chain joins TRBV4-3 and TRBJ2-3, with 7 bases that match TRBD2. The CDR3 runs to 16 residues. Germline V lookup: CDR1 LGHNA, CDR2 YSLEER. Trimming at V came to 0 bases and at J to 7 bases, leaving 10 bases not matched to a gene. The CDR3 DNA sequence: TGCGCCAGCAGCCAAGATCTCCGGGGAGGGCGGCATACGCAGTATTTT. Amino acid sequence: CASSQDLRGGRHTQYF.

The rearrangement joins TRBV7-9 to TRBJ2-2; 7 positions agree with TRBD1. Germline values: CDR1 SEHNR, CDR2 FQNEAQ (reference sequence). The V gene end was trimmed by 5 bases and the J gene end by 5 bases; junction bases not matched to a gene: 11. The CDR3 covers 16 residues. The CDR3 region is CASSHNRGDGTGELFF. The CDR3 nucleotides read TGTGCCAGCAGCCATAACAGGGGCGACGGAACCGGGGAGCTGTTTTTT.

This chain joins TRBV5-1 and TRBJ2-3, with 8 bases lining up with TRBD1. Germline lookup yields CDR1 SGHRS and CDR2 YFSETQ. V was clipped by 3 bases and J by 3 bases; unmatched bases: 9. The CDR3 has 16 residues. This chain's CDR3 is CASSWTGPSGTDTQYF. The CDR3 region has the DNA TGCGCCAGCAGCTGGACAGGGCCCTCGGGAACAGATACGCAGTATTTT. Using reference TRBV5-1 and TRBJ2-3 for the parts outside the CDR3, the full variable domain is KAGVTQTPRYLIKTRGQQVTLSCSPISGHRSVSWYQQTPGQGLQFLFEYFSETQRNKGNFPGRFSGRQFSNSRSEMNVSTLELGDSALYLCASSWTGPSGTDTQYFGPGTRLTVL.

This clonotype was detected a few times. V gene TRBV7-9 combines with J gene TRBJ2-5; D not resolved. Trimming removed 1 base from V and 6 bases from J, with 9 bases in between. CDR3 length: 13 amino acids. Germline-derived CDR1 and CDR2 are SEHNR and FQNEAQ (reference sequence). The DNA of the CDR3 is TGTGCCAGCAGCTTAGACTCCTCCCAGACCCAGTACTTC. Protein sequence: CASSLDSSQTQYF.

This clonotype was observed a few times. The chain uses TRBV7-9 and TRBJ2-3; D call uncertain. Germline assignment: CDR1 SEHNR and CDR2 FQNEAQ (reference sequence). V was clipped by 5 bases and J by 1 base, with 10 bases between them. The CDR3 is 14 amino acids. Here the CDR3 DNA reads TGTGCCAGCAGCACTGGGGTTCGCACAGATACGCAGTATTTT. It translates to CASSTGVRTDTQYF.